The rows below give T cell receptor beta chains drawn from one sample of a study of a mutant IDH1 vaccine in newly diagnosed glioma. These TCRs are of unknown antigen specificity. Profiled with immunoSEQ multiplex PCR; TCRdb holds only in-frame clones, not every one. The sample contains tens of thousands of clones, 85% to 90% of which appear only once. The sequencing here drew on PBMCs, taken from a glioma patient whose treatment included an IDH1 peptide vaccine. The receptors originated from a man younger than 35 with glioma. Each CDR3 is given with its conserved first and last residue. The order of the fields is J gene, V gene, D gene, clone size, CDR3 protein, CDR3 DNA. The D gene is left open where the match is weak. Rows give clone size only sometimes, using once, few, many, or a class for an expanded clone.

j_call: TRBJ2-2
v_call: TRBV29-1
d_call: .
clone_size: .
cdr3_aa: CSVERGSTGELFF
cdr3_nt: TGCAGCGTTGAACGGGGTTCCACCGGGGAGCTGTTTTTT

j_call: TRBJ2-2
v_call: TRBV27
d_call: .
clone_size: .
cdr3_aa: CASKQGGGELFF
cdr3_nt: TGTGCCAGCAAACAGGGAGGTGGGGAGCTGTTTTTT

j_call: TRBJ1-2
v_call: TRBV27
d_call: TRBD1
clone_size: .
cdr3_aa: CASTPRGPSVAGYTF
cdr3_nt: TGTGCCAGCACCCCCAGGGGGCCATCGGTGGCTGGCTACACCTTC

j_call: TRBJ2-1
v_call: TRBV25-1
d_call: .
clone_size: .
cdr3_aa: CASSGSGTVYNEQFF
cdr3_nt: TGTGCCAGCAGTGGTTCAGGGACGGTGTACAATGAGCAGTTCTTC

j_call: TRBJ1-5
v_call: TRBV19
d_call: TRBD1
clone_size: once
cdr3_aa: CASSITGARGNQPQHF
cdr3_nt: TGTGCCAGTAGTATTACAGGGGCAAGGGGCAATCAGCCCCAGCATTTT

j_call: TRBJ2-3
v_call: TRBV18
d_call: TRBD1
clone_size: .
cdr3_aa: CASSRFRDSLTDTQYF
cdr3_nt: TGTGCCAGCTCACGGTTCCGGGACAGCTTGACAGATACGCAGTATTTT

j_call: TRBJ2-2
v_call: TRBV29-1
d_call: TRBD2
clone_size: once
cdr3_aa: CSVAILPGGAGELFF
cdr3_nt: TGCAGCGTTGCGATCCTACCGGGGGGAGCCGGGGAGCTGTTTTTT

j_call: TRBJ1-1
v_call: TRBV5-1
d_call: .
clone_size: .
cdr3_aa: CASSLAGQGEAFF
cdr3_nt: TGCGCCAGCAGCTTGGCCGGGCAGGGTGAAGCTTTCTTT

j_call: TRBJ1-4
v_call: TRBV7-9
d_call: .
clone_size: once
cdr3_aa: CASSYRQAGAEKLFF
cdr3_nt: TGTGCCAGCAGCTACCGACAGGCAGGTGCGGAAAAACTGTTTTTT

j_call: TRBJ1-2
v_call: TRBV2
d_call: .
clone_size: .
cdr3_aa: CASSNPRGAVNYGYTF
cdr3_nt: TGTGCCAGCAGTAACCCCCGGGGGGCGGTTAACTATGGCTACACCTTC

j_call: TRBJ2-7
v_call: TRBV19
d_call: TRBD2
clone_size: .
cdr3_aa: CASSIGGSTYEQYF
cdr3_nt: TGTGCCAGTAGTATAGGCGGGAGCACCTACGAGCAGTACTTC

j_call: TRBJ2-7
v_call: TRBV4-3
d_call: .
clone_size: .
cdr3_aa: CASSHFSGSYEQYF
cdr3_nt: TGCGCCAGCAGCCATTTCTCAGGGTCCTACGAGCAGTACTTC

j_call: TRBJ2-7
v_call: TRBV6-5
d_call: TRBD2
clone_size: .
cdr3_aa: CATGLAGGVAQYF
cdr3_nt: TGTGCCACCGGACTAGCGGGAGGAGTTGCGCAGTACTTC

j_call: TRBJ1-4
v_call: TRBV10-3
d_call: TRBD1
clone_size: .
cdr3_aa: CAIRTGTGVNEKLFF
cdr3_nt: TGTGCCATCAGAACCGGGACAGGCGTTAATGAAAAACTGTTTTTT

j_call: TRBJ2-2
v_call: TRBV4-1
d_call: .
clone_size: .
cdr3_aa: CASSHFDGSTGELFF
cdr3_nt: TGCGCCAGCAGCCACTTCGATGGTAGCACCGGGGAGCTGTTTTTT

j_call: TRBJ2-7
v_call: TRBV7-2
d_call: TRBD2
clone_size: .
cdr3_aa: CASTRTSGYEQYF
cdr3_nt: TGTGCCAGCACCCGGACTAGCGGCTACGAGCAGTACTTC

j_call: TRBJ1-4
v_call: TRBV30
d_call: .
clone_size: .
cdr3_aa: CAWSLQSNEKLFF
cdr3_nt: TGTGCCTGGAGTCTCCAGAGTAATGAAAAACTGTTTTTT

j_call: TRBJ1-5
v_call: TRBV18
d_call: .
clone_size: .
cdr3_aa: CASSPRGEGQPQHF
cdr3_nt: TGTGCCAGCTCACCACGAGGTGAAGGGCAGCCCCAGCATTTT

j_call: TRBJ2-1
v_call: TRBV19
d_call: TRBD1
clone_size: .
cdr3_aa: CASSLGTGFSNEQFF
cdr3_nt: TGTGCCAGTAGTCTCGGGACAGGGTTTTCCAATGAGCAGTTCTTC

j_call: TRBJ1-5
v_call: TRBV30
d_call: .
clone_size: once
cdr3_aa: CAWSEGINQPQHF
cdr3_nt: TGTGCCTGGAGTGAGGGTATCAATCAGCCCCAGCATTTT

j_call: TRBJ2-7
v_call: TRBV7-9
d_call: .
clone_size: .
cdr3_aa: CASRRTPSYEQYF
cdr3_nt: TGTGCCAGCAGACGGACTCCCTCCTACGAGCAGTACTTC

j_call: TRBJ2-7
v_call: TRBV25-1
d_call: TRBD1
clone_size: .
cdr3_aa: CASSAGVTGDFHEQYF
cdr3_nt: TGTGCCAGCAGCGCAGGTGTGACAGGGGATTTCCACGAGCAGTACTTC

j_call: TRBJ1-1
v_call: TRBV6-5
d_call: TRBD1
clone_size: .
cdr3_aa: CASSSYVGQGVSEAFF
cdr3_nt: TGTGCCAGCAGTTCCTACGTGGGACAGGGAGTATCTGAAGCTTTCTTT

j_call: TRBJ2-7
v_call: TRBV6-1
d_call: .
clone_size: .
cdr3_aa: CASNPAGTSYEQYF
cdr3_nt: TGTGCCAGCAATCCAGCGGGCACCTCCTACGAGCAGTACTTC

j_call: TRBJ1-6
v_call: TRBV10-2
d_call: .
clone_size: few
cdr3_aa: CASSERYSPLHF
cdr3_nt: TGCGCCAGCAGTGAGAGGTATTCACCCCTCCACTTT

j_call: TRBJ1-2
v_call: TRBV30
d_call: TRBD1
clone_size: .
cdr3_aa: CAWKRQGGHGYTF
cdr3_nt: TGTGCCTGGAAAAGACAGGGAGGCCATGGCTACACCTTC

j_call: TRBJ2-7
v_call: TRBV6-5
d_call: .
clone_size: .
cdr3_aa: CASSYSGTHNGQYF
cdr3_nt: TGTGCCAGCAGTTACTCAGGGACCCATAATGGGCAGTACTTC

j_call: TRBJ2-2
v_call: TRBV7-2
d_call: .
clone_size: once
cdr3_aa: CASSLVSQGGTGELFF
cdr3_nt: TGTGCCAGCAGCTTAGTTTCCCAGGGCGGCACCGGGGAGCTGTTTTTT

j_call: TRBJ1-5
v_call: TRBV10-3
d_call: .
clone_size: .
cdr3_aa: CAISERGSQPQHF
cdr3_nt: TGTGCCATCAGTGAGCGGGGAAGCCAGCCCCAGCATTTT

j_call: TRBJ2-5
v_call: TRBV5-6
d_call: .
clone_size: .
cdr3_aa: CASSPYGGMDSSQYF
cdr3_nt: TGTGCCAGCAGCCCATATGGAGGGATGGACTCTTCCCAGTACTTC

j_call: TRBJ1-5
v_call: TRBV4-1
d_call: .
clone_size: .
cdr3_aa: CASSQVAGDQPQHF
cdr3_nt: TGCGCCAGCAGCCAAGTTGCTGGCGATCAGCCCCAGCATTTT

j_call: TRBJ2-7
v_call: TRBV5-6
d_call: .
clone_size: .
cdr3_aa: CASSPLGTAATYEQYF
cdr3_nt: TGTGCCAGCAGCCCGCTAGGAACAGCGGCCACCTACGAGCAGTACTTC

j_call: TRBJ1-2
v_call: TRBV19
d_call: .
clone_size: .
cdr3_aa: CASSREFDYGYTF
cdr3_nt: TGTGCCAGTAGCCGGGAATTCGACTATGGCTACACCTTC

j_call: TRBJ2-2
v_call: TRBV27
d_call: .
clone_size: once
cdr3_aa: CASSLLGGELFF
cdr3_nt: TGTGCCAGCAGTTTATTGGGCGGGGAGCTGTTTTTT

j_call: TRBJ1-1
v_call: TRBV27
d_call: .
clone_size: .
cdr3_aa: CASSLGTVNTEAFF
cdr3_nt: TGTGCCAGCAGTCTCGGGACGGTGAACACTGAAGCTTTCTTT

j_call: TRBJ1-5
v_call: TRBV15
d_call: .
clone_size: .
cdr3_aa: CATSSVRGPQPQHF
cdr3_nt: TGTGCCACCAGCAGTGTTCGGGGTCCCCAGCCCCAGCATTTT

j_call: TRBJ1-2
v_call: TRBV5-8
d_call: .
clone_size: .
cdr3_aa: CASSRGLGGTGNYGYTF
cdr3_nt: TGTGCCAGCAGTCGAGGGCTGGGAGGAACCGGAAACTATGGCTACACCTTC

j_call: TRBJ1-2
v_call: TRBV11-2
d_call: .
clone_size: .
cdr3_aa: CASSLNLGTIYGYTF
cdr3_nt: TGTGCCAGCAGCTTAAACCTCGGGACAATCTATGGCTACACCTTC

j_call: TRBJ2-7
v_call: TRBV6-5
d_call: TRBD2
clone_size: .
cdr3_aa: CASSYGTSGTLYEQYF
cdr3_nt: TGTGCCAGCAGCTACGGGACTAGCGGGACCCTCTACGAGCAGTACTTC

j_call: TRBJ1-2
v_call: TRBV5-1
d_call: TRBD1
clone_size: .
cdr3_aa: CASRDSGYGYTF
cdr3_nt: TGCGCCAGCCGGGACAGCGGCTATGGCTACACCTTC

j_call: TRBJ2-7
v_call: TRBV5-4
d_call: TRBD2
clone_size: .
cdr3_aa: CASSAGLEYEQYF
cdr3_nt: TGTGCCAGCAGCGCGGGACTAGAATACGAGCAGTACTTC

j_call: TRBJ1-1
v_call: TRBV6-1
d_call: .
clone_size: few
cdr3_aa: CASSAGSTDTEAFF
cdr3_nt: TGTGCCAGCAGTGCGGGGTCTACAGACACTGAAGCTTTCTTT

j_call: TRBJ2-1
v_call: TRBV5-1
d_call: .
clone_size: once
cdr3_aa: CASSRGGDYNEQFF
cdr3_nt: TGCGCCAGCAGTCGAGGGGGGGACTACAATGAGCAGTTCTTC

j_call: TRBJ2-1
v_call: TRBV10-3
d_call: .
clone_size: .
cdr3_aa: CAISDSPSVGNEQFF
cdr3_nt: TGTGCCATCAGTGACTCACCCTCGGTCGGGAATGAGCAGTTCTTC

j_call: TRBJ1-1
v_call: TRBV5-6
d_call: .
clone_size: .
cdr3_aa: CASSLGHNMNTEAFF
cdr3_nt: TGTGCCAGCAGCTTGGGTCACAACATGAACACTGAAGCTTTCTTT

j_call: TRBJ1-5
v_call: TRBV5-1
d_call: .
clone_size: .
cdr3_aa: CASSWGGVGNQPQHF
cdr3_nt: TGCGCCAGCAGCTGGGGGGGCGTAGGCAATCAGCCCCAGCATTTT

j_call: TRBJ2-3
v_call: TRBV7-2
d_call: .
clone_size: .
cdr3_aa: CASSLAGVGGADTQYF
cdr3_nt: TGTGCCAGCAGCTTAGCGGGGGTCGGGGGAGCAGATACGCAGTATTTT

j_call: TRBJ1-5
v_call: TRBV2
d_call: .
clone_size: .
cdr3_aa: CASSEYNQPQHF
cdr3_nt: TGTGCCAGCAGTGAGTACAATCAGCCCCAGCATTTT

j_call: TRBJ1-2
v_call: TRBV5-6
d_call: .
clone_size: .
cdr3_aa: CASSGAGGFGYTF
cdr3_nt: TGTGCCAGCAGTGGGGCGGGCGGGTTCGGCTACACCTTC

j_call: TRBJ1-2
v_call: TRBV6-6
d_call: .
clone_size: few
cdr3_aa: CASSYGQGTNYGYTF
cdr3_nt: TGTGCCAGCAGTTATGGCCAGGGAACTAACTATGGCTACACCTTC

j_call: TRBJ1-1
v_call: TRBV28
d_call: .
clone_size: .
cdr3_aa: CASSFKGAPREAFF
cdr3_nt: TGTGCCAGCAGTTTTAAAGGGGCCCCCCGTGAAGCTTTCTTT

j_call: TRBJ2-7
v_call: TRBV2
d_call: TRBD1
clone_size: .
cdr3_aa: CASSERTGASYEQYF
cdr3_nt: TGTGCCAGCAGTGAAAGGACAGGGGCCAGTTACGAGCAGTACTTC

j_call: TRBJ1-6
v_call: TRBV2
d_call: .
clone_size: .
cdr3_aa: CASSGDGSPLHF
cdr3_nt: TGTGCCAGCAGCGGGGATGGTTCACCCCTCCACTTT

j_call: TRBJ1-1
v_call: TRBV9
d_call: .
clone_size: .
cdr3_aa: CASSVAMQGGEAFF
cdr3_nt: TGTGCCAGCAGCGTAGCTATGCAGGGAGGTGAAGCTTTCTTT

j_call: TRBJ1-5
v_call: TRBV19
d_call: TRBD1
clone_size: .
cdr3_aa: CASRPTGGEYSNQPQHF
cdr3_nt: TGTGCCAGTAGGCCGACAGGGGGAGAGTATAGCAATCAGCCCCAGCATTTT